This T cell receptor beta chain was observed in a study of monozygotic twins with inflammatory bowel disease. General study results and limits: Among IBD patients, fewer clonotypes were shared with others than among healthy twins, especially with disease activity. Twins with IBD were found to have lower TCRbeta diversity (inverse Simpson) than healthy co-twins.

A word on this clonotype: Its matching antigen is unknown.

Each CDR3 protein gets one entry in TCRdb, which reprocessed the 5' RACE reads and gives no DNA. The sample totals 330,000 or so distinct CDR3 sequences. The V gene's germline CDR1 is SQVTM and CDR2 ANQGSEA. The CDR3 contains 14 residues. Blood samples, whole and unsorted for T cells, yielded the isolated total RNA. The V gene is TRBV29-1, the J gene TRBJ2-7; TCRdb indicates TRBD2, and absent DNA this call remains unverified. Sample: blood. This clonotype was sampled from a human donor with ulcerative colitis or Crohn's disease, or a healthy co-twin of an affected twin (not recorded which). The CDR3: CSVEKTSGTHEQYF.